Following are 23 T cell receptor beta chains from one sample sequenced in a study of blood T cells in healthy people across ages. The authors ran a second PCR of 7 to 11 cycles using a sample-barcoded 5' primer and a J-beta primer mix. A single record per CDR3 protein comes from TCRdb applying MiXCR to the 5' RACE reads. The repertoire holds hundreds of thousands of distinct CDR3 sequences, with around 20% as singletons. Sample: blood. The receptors come from a man aged 70-80 years in good health.

The rearrangement uses TRBV2 and TRBJ2-1; D is undetermined. The DNA end is more similar to TRBJ2-5, so the J call may be wrong. The CDR3 sequence is 11 residues long. From germline, CDR1 is SNHLY and CDR2 FYNNEI. The CDR3 nucleotides read TGTGCCAGCAACTATGCGGAGACCCAGTACTTC. Translating gives CASNYAETQYF.

A remark on this clonotype: A much larger clonotype is one base distant, so this may be a read error. J is TRBJ2-3 and V is TRBV3-1; weak D call: TRBD1 (5 bases). Germline assignment: CDR1 LGHDT and CDR2 YNNKEL (reference sequence). The CDR3 spans 14 residues. The CDR3 DNA follows: TGTGCCAGCAGCCAAAGGGGTTCCACAGATACGCCGTATTTT. Translating gives CASSQRGSTDTPYF.

This clonotype occurred a few times. The CDR3 bases are TGTGCCAGCAGCGGGACAGGGCGGAACACCGGGGAGCTGTTTTTT. Its protein is CASSGTGRNTGELFF. The chain couples TRBV9 to TRBJ2-2; 8 bases agree with TRBD1. The CDR3 is 15 residues long. V shed 3 bases and J 1 base; nucleotides not matched to a gene: 2. The V gene's germline CDR1 is SGDLS and CDR2 YYNGEE.

This clonotype was detected a few times. The chain combines TRBV28 with TRBJ2-1; TRBD2 aligns across 14 bases. V gave up 5 bases and J gave up 7 bases; unmatched junction bases: 10. Germline CDR1 reads MDHEN; CDR2 reads SYDVKM. The CDR3 extends over 17 amino acids. Here the CDR3 reads CASSASTSGRAFNEQFF. The CDR3 DNA is TGTGCCAGCAGTGCGTCGACTAGCGGGAGGGCCTTTAATGAGCAGTTCTTC. The variable domain in full, with the rest retrieved from reference TRBV28 and TRBJ2-1, is DVKVTQSSRYLVKRTGEKVFLECVQDMDHENMFWYRQDPGLGLRLIYFSYDVKMKEKGDIPEGYSVSREKKERFSLILESASTNQTSMYLCASSASTSGRAFNEQFFGPGTRLTVL.

The chain joins TRBV7-9 to TRBJ2-7, with 10 bases fitting TRBD2. The J call may be wrong; the DNA end is better matched by TRBJ2-5. The CDR3 is 14 amino acids. Per the germline V gene, CDR1 is SEHNR and CDR2 is FQNEAQ (reference sequence). CDR3 in DNA: TGTGCCAGCAGCCCGAATAGCGGGAGGGAGACCCAGTACTTC. It encodes CASSPNSGRETQYF.

The rearrangement links TRBV25-1 to TRBJ1-5, with D possibly TRBD1 on 6 matching bases. V was cut by 6 bases and J by 7 bases, with 13 bases left in between. Germline V gene sequence: CDR1 MGHDK, CDR2 SYGVNS. CDR3 length: 13 residues. CDR3 sequence (DNA): TGTGCCAGCAGCGAAACAGGGAGGCAGCCCCAGCATTTT. Amino acids: CASSETGRQPQHF.

This clonotype showed up just a few times. V and J are TRBV3-1 and TRBJ2-5; TRBD1 might be the D (6 bases). The DNA end is a closer match to TRBJ2-7, so the J assignment may be wrong. Germline V gene lookup returns CDR1 LGHDT and CDR2 YNNKEL (reference sequence). This CDR3 comprises 12 residues. The CDR3 loop is CASTGVSYEQYF. The CDR3 region has the DNA TGTGCCAGCACAGGGGTATCCTACGAGCAGTACTTC.

V is TRBV2 and J is TRBJ2-7; 10 positions match TRBD2. The better agreement between TRBJ2-1 and the DNA end casts doubt on the J call. This CDR3 is 12 amino acids long. Germline assignment: CDR1 SNHLY and CDR2 FYNNEI. The CDR3 here is CASRTSGGEQFF. CDR3 nucleotides: TGTGCCAGCCGGACTAGCGGCGGAGAGCAGTTCTTC.

The V and J genes are TRBV20-1 and TRBJ1-1; D is possibly TRBD1 (6 bases). The germline gives CDR1 DFQATT, CDR2 SNEGSKA (reference sequence). The length of the CDR3 is 14 residues. V was pared by 6 bases and J by 0 bases, with 14 bases between. CDR3 sequence (DNA): TGCAGTGCCATAAAGGACAGCATGAACACTGAAGCTTTCTTT. Its translation is CSAIKDSMNTEAFF.

This clonotype was recorded many times. The chain has TRBV20-1 and TRBJ1-6; 9 nucleotides match TRBD1. J gave up 7 bases and V 6 bases, and 7 bases lay outside the gene matches. The CDR3 extends over 14 amino acids. Germline CDR1 and CDR2: DFQATT and SNEGSKA (reference sequence). The CDR3: CSADSGTGNSPLHF. The DNA of the CDR3 is TGCAGTGCCGACTCAGGGACAGGGAATTCACCCCTCCACTTT.

The J gene is TRBJ2-1, the V gene TRBV20-1, with a tentative D call TRBD2 (6 bases). Per the germline V gene, CDR1 is DFQATT and CDR2 is SNEGSKA (reference sequence). The CDR3 is made up of 15 amino acids. The V end was cut by 0 bases, the J end by 4 bases, with 13 bases between. CDR3 residues: CSAREGSGLYNEQFF. CDR3 nucleotide sequence: TGCAGTGCTAGAGAGGGTAGCGGATTGTACAATGAGCAGTTCTTC.

The rearrangement uses TRBV28 and TRBJ1-6, with no clear D. V lost 6 bases and J lost 4, with 10 bases in between. This CDR3 is built from 14 residues. The germline gives CDR1 MDHEN, CDR2 SYDVKM. Here the CDR3 reads CASRVGEYNSPLHF. CDR3 nucleotide sequence: TGTGCCAGCAGGGTCGGGGAATATAATTCACCCCTCCACTTT.

V is TRBV20-1 and J is TRBJ2-1; tentative D call: TRBD2 (5 bases). The CDR3 length is 13 residues. The germline gives CDR1 DFQATT, CDR2 SNEGSKA (reference sequence). DNA of the CDR3: TGCAGGCTCGGCGGGCCCTTCTACAATGAGCAGTTCTTC. Amino acid sequence: CRLGGPFYNEQFF.

This clonotype was recorded a few times. The chain has TRBV7-3 and TRBJ1-5; TRBD1 might be the D (5 bases). Germline CDR1 reads SGHTA; CDR2 reads FQGTGA. The V and J ends lost 0 bases and 5 bases respectively, with 8 bases between them. The CDR3 sequence is 14 residues long. The CDR3 DNA follows: TGTGCCAGCAGCTTAACGGGACCCGATCAGCCCCAGCATTTT. Protein sequence: CASSLTGPDQPQHF.

The J gene is TRBJ2-2, the V gene TRBV6-1, with D maybe TRBD1 (5 bases). The CDR3 has 16 residues. V was clipped by 5 bases and J by 6 bases, with 19 bases between them. Germline assignment: CDR1 MNHNS and CDR2 SASEGT. The CDR3 DNA is TGTGCCAGCAGTTTTAAGCAGGGTAGCAAGGCCGGGGAGCTGTTTTTT. Translated, it gives CASSFKQGSKAGELFF.

This chain joins TRBV7-7 and TRBJ2-7, with 11 bases identical to TRBD1. The CDR3 is 15 amino acids. Germline CDR1 is SSHAT and CDR2 is FNYEAQ (reference sequence). The CDR3 loop reads CTSSSSLGTGGEQYF. In DNA, the CDR3 is TGTACTAGCAGCTCTTCCCTCGGGACAGGGGGAGAGCAGTACTTC.

This rearrangement joins TRBV2 to TRBJ2-5; either TRBD1 or TRBD2 may fit D (5 bases each). The V gene lost 6 bases and the J gene lost 0 bases, with 11 bases spanning the gap. This CDR3 is built from 14 residues. The germline gives CDR1 SNHLY, CDR2 FYNNEI. CDR3 bases: TGTGCCAGCAGATACGGGACGGACCAAGAGACCCAGTACTTC. Protein: CASRYGTDQETQYF.

This clonotype was detected many times. The chain joins TRBV27 to TRBJ2-1; 8 bases are shared with TRBD2. Germline V gene data show CDR1 as MNHEY and CDR2 as SMNVEV (reference sequence). V was clipped by 6 bases and J by 8 bases; unmatched bases: 12. The CDR3 is 15 amino acids. The CDR3 protein is CASSYQAGVGDEQFF. CDR3 in DNA: TGTGCCAGCAGCTACCAAGCGGGAGTGGGCGATGAGCAGTTCTTC.

The chain links TRBV2 to TRBJ2-5; 10 nucleotides agree with TRBD1. The J call may be incorrect, as the DNA end agrees better with TRBJ2-7. The germline gives CDR1 SNHLY, CDR2 FYNNEI. This CDR3 spans 16 amino acids. The CDR3 region is CASSRFPGQGSYEQYF. CDR3 DNA: TGTGCCAGCAGTCGTTTCCCGGGACAGGGGTCCTACGAGCAGTACTTC.

This clonotype appeared a single time. This chain uses TRBV12-3 or TRBV12-4 with TRBJ2-5; 11 nucleotides line up with TRBD2. CDR3 size: 16 residues. The V segment lost 6 bases and the J segment 1 base; nucleotides outside the gene matches: 7. The CDR3, as DNA: TGTGCCAGCAGCCGTTCTAGCGGGGGGACCCAAGAGACCCAGTACTTC. It yields the protein CASSRSSGGTQETQYF.

The chain is built from TRBV5-6 and TRBJ1-4; 7 nucleotides line up with TRBD1. Trimming took 4 bases from V and 14 from J; bases not matched to a gene: 8. Germline V gene sequence: CDR1 SGHDT, CDR2 YYEEEE. The CDR3 has 12 amino acids. DNA for the CDR3: TGTGCCAGCAGCATTGGGACAGTCAGGCTGTTTTTT. It yields the protein CASSIGTVRLFF. Combining the CDR3 with reference TRBV5-6 and TRBJ1-4 gives the whole variable domain DAGVTQSPTHLIKTRGQQVTLRCSPKSGHDTVSWYQQALGQGPQFIFQYYEEEERQRGNFPDRFSGHQFPNYSSELNVNALLLGDSALYLCASSIGTVRLFFGSGTQLSVL.

The rearrangement uses TRBV20-1 and TRBJ2-4, with 9 bases identical to TRBD2. The ends lost 5 bases at V and 0 bases at J; junction bases unmatched: 11. Germline CDR1 and CDR2: DFQATT and SNEGSKA (reference sequence). The CDR3 has 17 residues. The CDR3 sequence is CSARPSGTLGAKNIQYF. DNA for the CDR3: TGCAGTGCTCGACCTAGCGGGACTTTAGGAGCCAAAAACATTCAGTACTTC.

This clonotype was recorded a few times. The V and J genes are TRBV28 and TRBJ2-5; possibly TRBD2 for D (6 bases). This CDR3 comprises 13 residues. Trimming stripped 7 bases from V and 7 bases from J, with 16 bases between. The germline V gene encodes CDR1 MDHEN and CDR2 SYDVKM. CDR3 loop: CASTMGGGGTQYF. Written as DNA, the CDR3 is TGTGCCAGCACCATGGGGGGAGGAGGGACCCAGTACTTC.